These 13 T cell receptor beta chains share one sample of origin, sequenced in a study of patients and donors after allogeneic stem cell transplantation. TCRdb used MiXCR to reprocess the RT-PCR reads, holding one entry per CDR3 protein. The data show 800,000 to 1,000,000 distinct CDR3 sequences, more than 15% seen once. Sequencing input: blood, either unsorted or a sorted T cell fraction (not recorded which). Source of these receptors: a human donor who was either an allogeneic HSCT recipient or a stem cell or donor lymphocyte infusion donor (not recorded which). It is not recorded whose cells these are; they may come from a transplant donor.

This clonotype showed up just once. This rearrangement joins TRBV7-8 to TRBJ2-6; D possibly uses TRBD1 or TRBD2 (5 bases each). The CDR3 length is 15 residues. Germline assignment: CDR1 SGHVS and CDR2 FQNEAQ. Trimming cost V 6 bases and J 2 bases, with 11 bases left between them. In nucleotides, the CDR3 is TGTGCCAGCAGTTGGCCGGGGCCTGGGGCCAACGTCCTGACTTTC. Protein: CASSWPGPGANVLTF.

This clonotype was picked up a small number of times. V is TRBV10-3 and J is TRBJ1-4, with D perhaps matching TRBD1 (6 bases). Germline loops: CDR1 ENHRY, CDR2 SYGVKD. The CDR3 is 12 residues long. V lost 8 bases, J lost 8 bases, and 12 bases lay in between. The CDR3 DNA reads as TGTGCCATCCGCCAGGGGCAGGAAAAACTGTTTTTT. It is translated as CAIRQGQEKLFF.

This clonotype has a handful of counts. The rearrangement uses TRBV20-1 and TRBJ2-2; the D is unclear. CDR3 length: 14 residues. V gave up 3 bases and J gave up 0 bases, with 8 bases separating them. Germline lookup yields CDR1 DFQATT and CDR2 SNEGSKA (reference sequence). CDR3 sequence (DNA): TGCAGTGCTAGTGGGTGGACGAACACCGGGGAGCTGTTTTTT. Translated: CSASGWTNTGELFF.

This clonotype showed up many times. This chain's CDR3 is CASRGDSSNQPQHF. CDR3 bases: TGTGCCAGCAGGGGTGACAGTAGCAATCAGCCCCAGCATTTT. The rearrangement uses TRBV6-1 and TRBJ1-5; the D gene is possibly TRBD1 (5 bases). There are 14 residues in the CDR3. V lost 6 bases and J lost 0, with 9 bases in between. The germline gives CDR1 MNHNS, CDR2 SASEGT.

This clonotype came up a few times. The V call is TRBV7-3, the J call TRBJ1-6; TRBD1 is a possible D gene (6 bases). Trimming cost V 0 bases and J 9 bases, with 15 bases left between them. CDR1 is SGHTA, CDR2 FQGTGA, per germline. CDR3 length: 16 amino acids. DNA for the CDR3: TGTGCCAGCAGCTTAACGGTCGGGGGGCAAGGTTCACCCCTCCACTTT. As protein: CASSLTVGGQGSPLHF.

This clonotype was detected only a few times. This chain connects TRBV20-1 to TRBJ1-4; weak D call: TRBD1 (6 bases). V was cut by 4 bases and J by 2 bases, with 8 bases left in between. Germline V gene sequence: CDR1 DFQATT, CDR2 SNEGSKA (reference sequence). This CDR3 region has 13 residues. The CDR3 DNA follows: TGCAGTGCTATCGGACAGACTAATGAAAAACTGTTTTTT. It translates to CSAIGQTNEKLFF.

The chain links TRBV10-3 to TRBJ2-7; either TRBD1 or TRBD2 may fit D (6 bases each). Germline values: CDR1 ENHRY, CDR2 SYGVKD. Between the trimmed V and J ends, which lost 4 bases and 2 bases, there was a span of 12 bases. The CDR3 has 14 amino acids. The CDR3 protein is CAISAEGGTYEQYF. The CDR3 DNA reads TGTGCCATCAGTGCAGAGGGGGGCACCTACGAGCAGTACTTC.

In this sample, this clonotype turned up a few times. The CDR3 DNA sequence: TGCGCCGGGTCAAAGGCAGGTAACGCAAGGAACCCAGATACGCAGTATTTT. Its translation is CAGSKAGNARNPDTQYF. The chain links TRBV5-1 to TRBJ2-3, with D hard to call. Germline CDR1 and CDR2: SGHRS and YFSETQ. V lost 10 bases and J 4 bases, leaving 28 bases between the germline ends. CDR3 length: 17 residues.

V usage is TRBV9 and J usage is TRBJ2-1; 7 nucleotides match TRBD2. CDR1 is SGDLS, CDR2 YYNGEE, per germline. CDR3 length: 16 residues. J lost 0 bases, V lost 0 bases, and 3 bases had no gene match. The CDR3 region is CASSVVAGSSYNEQFF. CDR3 sequence (DNA): TGTGCCAGCAGCGTAGTAGCGGGCAGCTCCTACAATGAGCAGTTCTTC.

CDR3 nucleotides: TGTGCCAGCAGCCATCTAAGAGGAAGACAGGATAGCAATGAGCAGTTCTTC. Its protein is CASSHLRGRQDSNEQFF. The chain is built from TRBV3-1 and TRBJ2-1, with D possibly matching TRBD1 (6 bases). This CDR3 is 17 amino acids long. The ends were cut back, 3 bases at V and 6 bases at J, with 21 bases in the middle. Looked up from germline, CDR1 is LGHDT and CDR2 is YNNKEL (reference sequence).

This clonotype was found a few times. The V call is TRBV12-3 or TRBV12-4, the J call TRBJ2-2; weak D call: TRBD2 (7 bases). The V end was cut by 5 bases, the J end by 1 base, with 20 bases between. This CDR3 is built from 18 residues. CDR3 DNA: TGTGCCAGCAGTGAAAGAGGGGGAGGGGCTAAGAACACCGGGGAGCTGTTTTTT. Its translation is CASSERGGGAKNTGELFF.

The genes are TRBV6-1 and TRBJ2-2; D is unresolved. CDR3 length equals 14 residues. CDR1 is MNHNS and CDR2 is SASEGT in the germline V gene. Trimming removed 5 bases from V and 4 bases from J, with 11 bases in between. CDR3 amino acids: CASSRTPSTGELFF. The CDR3 coding sequence is TGTGCCAGCAGTCGGACGCCGAGCACCGGGGAGCTGTTTTTT.

This clonotype was observed a few times. V and J are TRBV9 and TRBJ2-3; D not resolved. The CDR3 length is 15 residues. Germline assignment: CDR1 SGDLS and CDR2 YYNGEE. V was trimmed by 0 bases and J by 0 bases, leaving 8 bases between them. In DNA, the CDR3 is TGTGCCAGCAGCGTAGCTAGGGTCAGCACAGATACGCAGTATTTT. Its protein product is CASSVARVSTDTQYF.